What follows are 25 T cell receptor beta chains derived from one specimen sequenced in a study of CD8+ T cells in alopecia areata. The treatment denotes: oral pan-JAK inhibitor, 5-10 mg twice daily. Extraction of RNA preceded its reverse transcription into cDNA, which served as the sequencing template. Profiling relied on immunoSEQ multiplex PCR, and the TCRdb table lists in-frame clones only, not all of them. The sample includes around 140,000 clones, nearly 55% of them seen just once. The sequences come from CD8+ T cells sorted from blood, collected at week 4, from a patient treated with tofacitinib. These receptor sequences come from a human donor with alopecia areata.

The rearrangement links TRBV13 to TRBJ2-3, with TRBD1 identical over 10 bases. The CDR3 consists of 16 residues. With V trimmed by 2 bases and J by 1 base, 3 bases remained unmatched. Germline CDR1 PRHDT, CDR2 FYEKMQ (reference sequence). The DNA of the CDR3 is TGTGCCAGCAGCTTAAGAGGGACAGGGGGCACAGATACGCAGTATTTT. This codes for CASSLRGTGGTDTQYF.

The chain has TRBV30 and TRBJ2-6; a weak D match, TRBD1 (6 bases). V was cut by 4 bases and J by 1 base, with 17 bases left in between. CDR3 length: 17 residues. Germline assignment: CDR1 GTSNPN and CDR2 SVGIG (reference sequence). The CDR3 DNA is TGTGCCTGGACCACTCCGGGACATCGATCTGGGGCCAACGTCCTGACTTTC. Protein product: CAWTTPGHRSGANVLTF.

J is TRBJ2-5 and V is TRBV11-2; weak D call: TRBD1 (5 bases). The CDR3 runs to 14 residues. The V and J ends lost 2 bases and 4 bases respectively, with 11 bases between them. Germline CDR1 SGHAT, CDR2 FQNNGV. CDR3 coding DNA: TGTGCCAGCAGCTTAATAGGGGAAGGAGAGACCCAGTACTTC. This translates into CASSLIGEGETQYF.

The CDR3 region has the DNA TGTGCCTGGATGGCCCCCCGGGACAGGTCTAACTATGGCTACACCTTC. Its translation: CAWMAPRDRSNYGYTF. This rearrangement joins TRBV30 to TRBJ1-2; the match to TRBD1 covers 8 bases. CDR1 is GTSNPN, CDR2 SVGIG, per germline (reference sequence). With V trimmed by 4 bases and J by 0 bases, 10 bases remained unmatched. This CDR3 spans 16 amino acids.

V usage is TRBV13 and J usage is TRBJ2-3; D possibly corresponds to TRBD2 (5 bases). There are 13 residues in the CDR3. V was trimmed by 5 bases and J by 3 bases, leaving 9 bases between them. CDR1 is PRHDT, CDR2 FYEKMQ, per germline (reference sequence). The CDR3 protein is CASSLLVTDTQYF. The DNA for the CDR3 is TGTGCCAGCAGCCTACTAGTAACAGATACGCAGTATTTT.

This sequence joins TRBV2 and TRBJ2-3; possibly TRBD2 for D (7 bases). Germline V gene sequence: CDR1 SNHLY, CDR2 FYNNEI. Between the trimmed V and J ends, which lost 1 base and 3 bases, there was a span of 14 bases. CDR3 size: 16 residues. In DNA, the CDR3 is TGTGCCAGCAGTGAAGAGGGGGGGCCGGCTACAGATACGCAGTATTTT. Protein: CASSEEGGPATDTQYF.

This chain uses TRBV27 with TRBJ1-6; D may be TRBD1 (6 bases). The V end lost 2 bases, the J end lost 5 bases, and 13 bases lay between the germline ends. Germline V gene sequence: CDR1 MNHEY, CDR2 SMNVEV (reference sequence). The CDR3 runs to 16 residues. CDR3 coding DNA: TGTGCCAGCAGTTTAGTCAGGGGCTACGATAATTCACCCCTCCACTTT. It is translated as CASSLVRGYDNSPLHF.

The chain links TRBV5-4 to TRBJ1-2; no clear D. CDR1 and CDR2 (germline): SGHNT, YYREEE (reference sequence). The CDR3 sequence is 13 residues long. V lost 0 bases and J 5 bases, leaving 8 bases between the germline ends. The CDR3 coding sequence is TGTGCCAGCAGCTTGGAAGGTCCGTATGGCTACACCTTC. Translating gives CASSLEGPYGYTF.

CDR3 sequence (DNA): TGCGCCAGCCGACCGACTAAGAACACCGGGGAGCTGTTTTTT. Encoded protein: CASRPTKNTGELFF. The V gene is TRBV10-1, the J gene TRBJ2-2, with D possibly matching TRBD2 (5 bases). Germline-derived CDR1 and CDR2 are WNHNN and SYGVQD (reference sequence). The V gene lost 8 bases and the J gene lost 1 base, with 11 bases spanning the gap. The CDR3 sequence is 14 residues long.

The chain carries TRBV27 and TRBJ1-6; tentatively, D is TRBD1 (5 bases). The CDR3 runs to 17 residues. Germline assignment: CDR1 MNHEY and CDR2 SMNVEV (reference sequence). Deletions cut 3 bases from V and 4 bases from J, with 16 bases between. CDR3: CASSFGPGSKYNSPLHF. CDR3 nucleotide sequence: TGTGCCAGCAGTTTTGGGCCAGGGTCAAAATATAATTCACCCCTCCACTTT.

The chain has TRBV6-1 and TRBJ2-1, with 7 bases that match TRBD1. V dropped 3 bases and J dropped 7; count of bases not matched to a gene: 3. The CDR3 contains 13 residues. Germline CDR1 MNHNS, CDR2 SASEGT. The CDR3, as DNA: TGTGCCAGCAGTGACTCGGACAGGAATGAGCAGTTCTTC. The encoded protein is CASSDSDRNEQFF.

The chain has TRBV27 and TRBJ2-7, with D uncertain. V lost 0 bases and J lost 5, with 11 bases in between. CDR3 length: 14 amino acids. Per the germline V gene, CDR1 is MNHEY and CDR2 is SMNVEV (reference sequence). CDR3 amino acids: CASSLSSTGNEQYF. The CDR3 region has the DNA TGTGCCAGCAGTTTATCGTCAACCGGTAACGAGCAGTACTTC.

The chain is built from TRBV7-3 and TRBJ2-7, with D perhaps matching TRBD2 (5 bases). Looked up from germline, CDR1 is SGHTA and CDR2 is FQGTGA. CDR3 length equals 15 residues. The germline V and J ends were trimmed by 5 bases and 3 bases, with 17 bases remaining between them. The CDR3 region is CASSAAGDMNYEQYF. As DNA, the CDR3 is TGTGCCAGCAGCGCCGCCGGGGATATGAACTACGAGCAGTACTTC.

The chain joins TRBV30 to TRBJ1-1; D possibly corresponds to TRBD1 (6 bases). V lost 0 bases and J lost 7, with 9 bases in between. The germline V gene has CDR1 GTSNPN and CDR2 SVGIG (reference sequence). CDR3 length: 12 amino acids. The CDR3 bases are TGTGCCTGGAGTGTACAGGGATTTGAAGCTTTCTTT. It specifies CAWSVQGFEAFF.

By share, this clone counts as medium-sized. CDR3 protein: CASSEGAGANVLTF. DNA of the CDR3: TGTGCCAGCAGTGAGGGGGCTGGGGCCAACGTCCTGACTTTC. This chain joins TRBV6-4 and TRBJ2-6, with D possibly being TRBD1 or TRBD2 (5 bases each). The germline V gene has CDR1 MRHNA and CDR2 SNTAGT. V shed 3 bases and J shed 2 bases, with 5 bases lying between them. The CDR3 totals 14 residues.

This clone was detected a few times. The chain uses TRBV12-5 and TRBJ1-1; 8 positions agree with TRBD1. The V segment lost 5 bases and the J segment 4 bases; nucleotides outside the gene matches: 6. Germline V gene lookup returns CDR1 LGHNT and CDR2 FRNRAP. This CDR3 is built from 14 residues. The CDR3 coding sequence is TGTGCTAGTGGTCCCAGGGGGCTCAGCACTGAAGCTTTCTTT. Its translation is CASGPRGLSTEAFF.

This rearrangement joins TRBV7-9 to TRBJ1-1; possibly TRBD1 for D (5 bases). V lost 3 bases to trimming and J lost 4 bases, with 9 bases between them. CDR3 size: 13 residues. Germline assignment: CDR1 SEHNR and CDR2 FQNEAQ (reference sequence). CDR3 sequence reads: CASSLGDGTEAFF. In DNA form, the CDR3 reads TGTGCCAGCAGCTTGGGGGACGGCACTGAAGCTTTCTTT. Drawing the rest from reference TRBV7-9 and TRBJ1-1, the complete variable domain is DTGVSQNPRHKITKRGQNVTFRCDPISEHNRLYWYRQTLGQGPEFLTYFQNEAQLEKSRLLSDRFSAERPKGSFSTLEIQRTEQGDSAMYLCASSLGDGTEAFFGQGTRLTVV.

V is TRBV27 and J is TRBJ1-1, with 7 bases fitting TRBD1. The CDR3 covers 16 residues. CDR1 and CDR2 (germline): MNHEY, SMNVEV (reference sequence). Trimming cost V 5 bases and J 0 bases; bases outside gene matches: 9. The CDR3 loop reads CASSPSTGDMNTEAFF. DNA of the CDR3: TGTGCCAGCAGTCCTAGTACAGGGGATATGAACACTGAAGCTTTCTTT.

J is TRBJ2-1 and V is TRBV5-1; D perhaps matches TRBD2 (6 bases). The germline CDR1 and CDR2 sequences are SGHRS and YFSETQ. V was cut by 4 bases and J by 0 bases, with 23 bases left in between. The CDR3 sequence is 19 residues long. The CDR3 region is CASSRSLLRDWSSYNEQFF. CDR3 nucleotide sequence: TGCGCCAGCAGCCGTTCCCTACTTAGGGACTGGAGCTCCTACAATGAGCAGTTCTTC.

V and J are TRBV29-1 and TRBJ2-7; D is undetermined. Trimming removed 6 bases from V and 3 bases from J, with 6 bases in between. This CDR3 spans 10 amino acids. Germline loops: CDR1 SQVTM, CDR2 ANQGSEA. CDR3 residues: CSVFHYEQYF. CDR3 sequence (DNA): TGCAGCGTCTTTCACTACGAGCAGTACTTC.

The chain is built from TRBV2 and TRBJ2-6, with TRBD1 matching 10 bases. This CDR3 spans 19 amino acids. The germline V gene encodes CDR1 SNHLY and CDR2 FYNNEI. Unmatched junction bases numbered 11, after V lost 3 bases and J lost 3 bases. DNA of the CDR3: TGTGCCAGCAGTGACCCGACCGGGACAGGGGATAGTGGGGCCAACGTCCTGACTTTC. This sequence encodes CASSDPTGTGDSGANVLTF.

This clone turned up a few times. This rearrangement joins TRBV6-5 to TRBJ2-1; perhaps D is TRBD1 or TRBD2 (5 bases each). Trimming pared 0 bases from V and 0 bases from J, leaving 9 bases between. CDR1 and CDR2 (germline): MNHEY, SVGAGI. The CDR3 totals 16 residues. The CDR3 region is CASSYSRDPSYNEQFF. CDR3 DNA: TGTGCCAGCAGTTACTCTCGGGACCCCTCCTACAATGAGCAGTTCTTC.

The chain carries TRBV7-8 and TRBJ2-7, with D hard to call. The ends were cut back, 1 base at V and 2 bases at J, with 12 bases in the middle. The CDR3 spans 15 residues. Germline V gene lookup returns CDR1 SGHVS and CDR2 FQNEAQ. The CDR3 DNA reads TGTGCCAGCAGCTTAGTATCAGGTAGCCCCTACGAGCAGTACTTC. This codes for CASSLVSGSPYEQYF.

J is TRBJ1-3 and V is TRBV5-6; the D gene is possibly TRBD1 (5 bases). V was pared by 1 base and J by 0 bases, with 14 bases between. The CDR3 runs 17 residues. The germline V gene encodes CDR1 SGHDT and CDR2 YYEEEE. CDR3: CASSLTETEYSGNTIYF. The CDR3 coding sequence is TGTGCCAGCAGCTTGACCGAGACAGAGTACTCTGGAAACACCATATATTTT.

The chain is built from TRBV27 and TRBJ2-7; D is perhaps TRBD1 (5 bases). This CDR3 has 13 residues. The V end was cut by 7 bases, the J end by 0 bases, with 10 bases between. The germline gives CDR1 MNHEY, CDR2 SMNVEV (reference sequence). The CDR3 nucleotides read TGTGCCAGCACAGGGTTAGGCTCCTACGAGCAGTACTTC. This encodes CASTGLGSYEQYF.